One sample yielded the 9 T cell receptor beta chains listed below, sequenced in a study of blood T cell repertoires in COVID-19. Produced via immunoSEQ multiplex PCR; TCRdb's table is partial and in-frame only. The table shows hundreds of thousands of clones, with 88% occurring only once. Input material: peripheral blood. These receptors were collected from a woman aged 25-40 years with COVID-19, enrolled during active disease.

The sample holds a few counts of this clone. The chain is built from TRBV10-3 and TRBJ1-2; TRBD1 matches at 8 bases. The CDR3 spans 19 residues. Losses at the gene ends were 6 bases for V and 0 bases for J; bases not matched to a gene: 18. From germline, CDR1 is ENHRY and CDR2 SYGVKD. CDR3 region: CAIRGSSLLTGVSNYGYTF. Written as DNA, the CDR3 is TGTGCCATCAGGGGAAGCTCACTTCTGACAGGGGTTTCTAACTATGGCTACACCTTC.

The chain recombines TRBV3-1 (or the pseudogene TRBV3-2) with TRBJ2-7; TRBD2 matches at 12 bases. V was pared by 2 bases and J by 0 bases, with 20 bases of the junction left unmatched. The germline V gene encodes CDR1 LGHDT and CDR2 YNNKEL (reference sequence). The CDR3 is made up of 22 amino acids. The CDR3 DNA reads TGTGCCAGCAGCCAACCGACGGACCGGGACAAAGGGACTAGCGGGTCCTCCTACGAGCAGTACGTC. It encodes CASSQPTDRDKGTSGSSYEQYV.

The chain employs TRBV4-1 and TRBJ2-2, with 7 bases fitting TRBD1. The CDR3 has 15 residues. CDR1 MGHRA and CDR2 YSYEKL come from the germline V gene. Unmatched junction bases numbered 9, after V lost 5 bases and J lost 6 bases. The chain's CDR3 is CASSGRGQLPGELFF. The CDR3, as DNA: TGCGCCAGCAGCGGCCGGGGACAGCTCCCCGGGGAGCTGTTTTTT.

The chain employs TRBV29-1 and TRBJ1-5; D gene uncertain. The V and J ends lost 1 base and 4 bases respectively, with 8 bases between them. Germline loops: CDR1 SQVTM, CDR2 ANQGSEA. This CDR3 spans 13 amino acids. CDR3 nucleotide sequence: TGCAGCGTTGAAGTTTCGGAGAATCAGCCCCAGCATTTT. This encodes CSVEVSENQPQHF.

The gene calls are TRBV6-6 and TRBJ1-1; no reliable D call. The ends were cut back, 2 bases at V and 10 bases at J, with 23 bases in the middle. The germline gives CDR1 MNHNY, CDR2 SVGAGI (reference sequence). The CDR3 has 16 residues. The CDR3 spells CASSYKGDHDDSPAFF. CDR3 DNA: TGTGCCAGCAGTTACAAGGGAGACCATGACGATTCCCCAGCTTTCTTT.

This chain links TRBV6-5 with TRBJ1-5; 9 nucleotides match TRBD1. From germline, CDR1 is MNHEY and CDR2 SVGAGI. The CDR3 is made up of 15 amino acids. J was trimmed by 7 bases and V by 0 bases; bases with no gene match: 4. CDR3 in amino acids: CASSYSGTGHQPQHF. CDR3 nucleotide sequence: TGTGCCAGCAGTTACTCGGGGACAGGGCACCAGCCCCAGCATTTT.

This clone occurred a few times. The V call is TRBV11-3, the J call TRBJ2-7; 10 positions agree with TRBD2. V was clipped by 4 bases and J by 3 bases; unmatched bases: 6. Germline V gives CDR1 SGHNT, CDR2 YENEEA. This CDR3 has 15 amino acids. This CDR3 is CASSYSSGGVYEQYV. The DNA for the CDR3 is TGTGCCAGCAGCTACTCTAGCGGGGGAGTCTACGAGCAGTACGTC.

This clone was counted only a few times. The CDR3 DNA reads as TGTGCCAGCTCCTCTTCGGGGGGGCGAGACGAGCAGTACTTC. It yields the protein CASSSSGGRDEQYF. The V gene is TRBV18, the J gene TRBJ2-7; 8 nucleotides agree with TRBD2. Germline V lookup: CDR1 KGHSH, CDR2 LQKENI. The CDR3 runs to 14 residues. V shed 6 bases, J shed 5 bases, and the junction held 9 bases outside the gene matches.

CDR3: CASSPGQGAYGYTF. The CDR3 DNA follows: TGTGCCAGCAGCCCGGGACAGGGGGCCTATGGCTACACCTTC. This chain links TRBV7-2 with TRBJ1-2; 12 bases are shared with TRBD1. The CDR3 runs to 14 residues. The germline V gene has CDR1 SGHTA and CDR2 FQGNSA. J was trimmed by 4 bases and V by 5 bases; bases with no gene match: 2. Supplemented by reference TRBV7-2 and TRBJ1-2, the full variable domain reads GAGVSQSPSNKVTEKGKDVELRCDPISGHTALYWYRQSLGQGLEFLIYFQGNSAPDKSGLPSDRFSAERTGGSVSTLTIQRTQQEDSAVYLCASSPGQGAYGYTFGSGTRLTVV.